This is a list of T cell receptor beta chains from one sample in a study of naive and memory T cell subsets. One entry per CDR3 protein, called by TCRdb with MiXCR from the UMI-ligation and nested PCR reads. The sample shows approximately 82,000 distinct CDR3 sequences, 7% to 8% of them seen only once. Input material: central memory CD4+ T cells from blood. The receptors were sampled from a human donor in good health. Both conserved end residues are part of each CDR3. The order of the fields is clone size, J gene, V gene, CDR3 length, D gene, CDR3 protein, CDR3 DNA. D genes are given only for firm matches. Not every row has a clone size; where given, it reads once, few, many or a size class.

>few|TRBJ2-7|TRBV6-2/TRBV6-3|20|TRBD1
CASSPLSSDRVVSWVYEQYF
TGTGCCAGCAGCCCCCTCTCGTCGGACAGGGTAGTATCGTGGGTCTACGAGCAGTACTTC
>many|TRBJ2-6|TRBV9|15|-
CASSVVGSGANVLTF
TGTGCCAGCAGCGTAGTAGGATCTGGGGCCAACGTCCTGACTTTC
>many|TRBJ2-7|TRBV12-3/TRBV12-4|13|-
CASRDDRPYEQYF
TGTGCCAGCAGGGATGACAGGCCCTACGAGCAGTACTTC
>many|TRBJ1-2|TRBV14|13|-
CASSFSKPAGYTF
TGTGCCAGCAGTTTTTCCAAGCCGGCTGGCTACACCTTC
>many|TRBJ1-1|TRBV7-2|14|-
CASSPYAWKTEAFF
TGTGCCAGCAGCCCTTACGCCTGGAAGACTGAAGCTTTCTTT
>many|TRBJ1-3|TRBV27|17|-
CASSLSKAGGSGNTIYF
TGTGCCAGCAGTTTATCGAAGGCCGGGGGGTCTGGAAACACCATATATTTT
>few|TRBJ2-5|TRBV20-1|11|-
CSARRGETQYF
TGCAGTGCTAGAAGGGGGGAGACCCAGTACTTC
>many|TRBJ1-1|TRBV24-1|14|TRBD1
CATRGGQMNTEAFF
TGTGCCACCAGGGGGGGACAGATGAACACTGAAGCTTTCTTT
>many|TRBJ2-3|TRBV5-5|13|-
CASSPGTTDTQYF
TGTGCCAGCAGCCCCGGGACCACAGATACGCAGTATTTT
>many|TRBJ1-2|TRBV5-1|14|-
CASSLEAINYGYTF
TGCGCCAGCAGCTTGGAAGCAATTAACTATGGCTACACCTTC
>few|TRBJ2-5|TRBV7-9|15|TRBD2
CASSPGLAGLETQYF
TGTGCCAGCAGCCCGGGACTAGCGGGATTGGAGACCCAGTACTTC
>few|TRBJ2-2|TRBV7-3|18|TRBD2
CASSLTATSGGAVGELFF
TGTGCCAGCAGCTTAACCGCGACTAGCGGGGGGGCCGTCGGGGAGCTGTTTTTT
>-|TRBJ2-7|TRBV5-6|13|-
CASSHAGADEQYF
TGTGCCAGCAGCCACGCAGGGGCCGACGAGCAGTACTTC
>many|TRBJ1-1|TRBV12-3/TRBV12-4|14|TRBD1
CAIKQGARNTEAFF
TGTGCCATCAAACAGGGGGCCCGGAACACTGAAGCTTTCTTT
>few|TRBJ2-2|TRBV2|14|-
CASFKWADTGELFF
TGTGCCAGCTTTAAATGGGCAGACACCGGGGAGCTGTTTTTT
>many|TRBJ1-2|TRBV14|15|-
CASSQKGRIPSDYTF
TGTGCCAGCAGCCAAAAAGGACGGATCCCTTCGGACTACACCTTC
>few|TRBJ2-1|TRBV2|15|TRBD2
CASSDSGRAFSEQFF
TGTGCCAGCAGTGATAGCGGGAGGGCCTTTAGTGAGCAGTTCTTC
>many|TRBJ2-1|TRBV29-1|14|TRBD2
CSAQTSGRAAEQFF
TGCAGCGCTCAGACTAGCGGGAGGGCGGCTGAGCAGTTCTTC
>-|TRBJ2-3|TRBV4-1|13|-
CASSRSVTDTQYF
TGCGCCAGCAGCCGATCAGTCACAGATACGCAGTATTTT
>-|TRBJ2-1|TRBV14|15|TRBD2
CASSQDVSGGTEQFF
TGTGCCAGCAGCCAAGATGTTAGCGGGGGGACTGAGCAGTTCTTC
>many|TRBJ1-5|TRBV6-1|15|TRBD1
CASNADRGLNQPQHF
TGTGCCAGCAACGCAGACAGGGGGTTGAATCAGCCCCAGCATTTT
>many|TRBJ1-3|TRBV12-3/TRBV12-4|16|TRBD1
CASSRRTGGLINTIYF
TGTGCCAGCAGTCGCCGGACAGGGGGCCTGATAAACACCATATATTTT
>many|TRBJ2-1|TRBV4-3|17|TRBD2
CASSHLGRRGSYNEQFF
TGCGCCAGCAGCCACCTAGGGAGGCGGGGGTCCTACAATGAGCAGTTCTTC
>few|TRBJ2-1|TRBV10-2|12|-
CASSVFVDEQFF
TGCGCCAGCAGTGTTTTTGTCGATGAGCAGTTCTTC
>few|TRBJ2-7|TRBV6-9|15|-
CASRPPRDGAYEQYF
TGTGCCAGCAGGCCCCCCCGGGACGGAGCATACGAGCAGTACTTC
>few|TRBJ2-1|TRBV6-6|14|-
CASSSPAWDGEQFF
TGTGCCAGCAGTTCCCCTGCTTGGGACGGTGAGCAGTTCTTC
>-|TRBJ2-1|TRBV7-2|19|TRBD2
CASSRKTSGRLFSYNEQFF
TGTGCCAGCAGCCGCAAGACTAGCGGGAGGCTTTTTTCCTACAATGAGCAGTTCTTC
>-|TRBJ2-1|TRBV20-1|14|TRBD2
CSGWGGSSYNEQFF
TGCAGTGGGTGGGGCGGGAGCTCCTACAATGAGCAGTTCTTC
>many|TRBJ2-5|TRBV7-6|13|-
CASSQRTGETQYF
TGTGCCAGCAGCCAAAGGACTGGGGAGACCCAGTACTTC
>many|TRBJ2-5|TRBV24-1|17|-
CATSEDGQRGHGETQYF
TGTGCCACCAGTGAAGACGGACAGCGGGGACATGGGGAGACCCAGTACTTC
>many|TRBJ2-5|TRBV4-3|15|-
CASSQAEGEAETQYF
TGCGCCAGCAGCCAAGCGGAAGGGGAAGCGGAGACCCAGTACTTC
>-|TRBJ2-3|TRBV6-1|15|-
CASTQVKTGTDTQYF
TGTGCCAGCACTCAGGTGAAAACGGGCACAGATACGCAGTATTTT
>many|TRBJ2-3|TRBV12-3/TRBV12-4|15|-
CASSLLLPGTDTQYF
TGTGCCAGCAGTTTATTGCTCCCGGGCACAGATACGCAGTATTTT
>few|TRBJ1-5|TRBV20-1|13|-
CSAYRTANQPQHF
TGCAGTGCATATAGGACGGCTAATCAGCCCCAGCATTTT
>many|TRBJ1-2|TRBV7-9|13|-
CASSPLGSYGYTF
TGTGCCAGCAGCCCCCTTGGTTCCTATGGCTACACCTTC
>-|TRBJ2-1|TRBV6-5|14|-
CASSPEVVANEQFF
TGTGCCAGCAGTCCCGAGGTAGTTGCCAATGAGCAGTTCTTC
>many|TRBJ1-2|TRBV14|15|-
CASSQTFGQTYGYTF
TGTGCCAGCAGCCAAACCTTCGGGCAGACCTATGGCTACACCTTC
>many|TRBJ1-2|TRBV20-1|12|-
CSARDRVYGYTF
TGCAGTGCTAGAGATCGGGTCTATGGCTACACCTTC
>few|TRBJ2-3|TRBV25-1|11|-
CASSVGNTQYF
TGTGCCAGCAGTGTAGGAAATACGCAGTATTTT
>many|TRBJ2-2|TRBV29-1|13|-
CSVEGENTGELFF
TGCAGCGTTGAAGGGGAAAACACCGGGGAGCTGTTTTTT
>few|TRBJ1-2|TRBV4-3|16|-
CASSQDSSGVNYGYTF
TGCGCCAGCAGCCAAGATAGCTCAGGGGTGAACTATGGCTACACCTTC
>many|TRBJ1-5|TRBV6-2/TRBV6-3|15|-
CASSYSGISNQPQHF
TGTGCCAGCAGTTACTCAGGGATAAGCAATCAGCCCCAGCATTTT
>many|TRBJ2-6|TRBV4-3|17|-
CASFLVAKGSGANVLTF
TGCGCCAGCTTCTTAGTGGCTAAGGGGTCTGGGGCCAACGTCCTGACTTTC
>few|TRBJ2-5|TRBV4-2|14|TRBD2
CASSRAAGGETQYF
TGTGCCAGCAGCCGGGCAGCGGGGGGGGAGACCCAGTACTTC
>few|TRBJ2-3|TRBV6-1|18|TRBD2
CASSARFITSGGTDTQYF
TGTGCCAGCAGTGCCCGGTTTATCACTAGCGGGGGCACAGATACGCAGTATTTT
>many|TRBJ2-5|TRBV20-1|13|TRBD2
CSAATSGQETQYF
TGCAGTGCTGCGACTAGCGGGCAAGAGACCCAGTACTTC
>-|TRBJ1-5|TRBV19|15|-
CASRIQGSSNQPQHF
TGTGCCAGTAGAATACAGGGTTCTAGCAATCAGCCCCAGCATTTT
>many|TRBJ2-7|TRBV5-1|14|-
CASSLATSSYEQYF
TGCGCCAGCAGCTTGGCGACATCCTCCTACGAGCAGTACTTC
>few|TRBJ1-1|TRBV6-1|13|-
CASSPSGFAEAFF
TGTGCCAGCAGTCCCTCGGGGTTCGCTGAAGCTTTCTTT
>few|TRBJ2-5|TRBV10-3|14|TRBD1
CATQDRAIQETQYF
TGTGCCACTCAGGACAGGGCCATCCAAGAGACCCAGTACTTC
>many|TRBJ1-2|TRBV6-5|13|-
CASSSPFGYGYTF
TGTGCCAGCAGTTCACCCTTCGGCTATGGCTACACCTTC
>-|TRBJ2-7|TRBV10-3|13|-
CAISDQTSYEQYF
TGTGCCATCAGTGATCAAACTAGTTACGAGCAGTACTTC
>-|TRBJ1-1|TRBV25-1|11|-
CASSTNTEAFF
TGTGCCAGCTCAACGAACACTGAAGCTTTCTTT
>many|TRBJ2-2|TRBV12-3/TRBV12-4|15|-
CASKTYFLNTGELFF
TGTGCCAGCAAAACCTATTTTCTGAACACCGGGGAGCTGTTTTTT